This T cell receptor (beta chain) was sequenced in a study of T cell responses to AZD1222 COVID-19 vaccine. Profiled with immunoSEQ multiplex PCR; TCRdb holds only in-frame clones, not every one. The repertoire includes about 94,000 clones, 88% of them detected once, and 12% sits in the top ten. Pooled together were second doses at about 4 or about 12 weeks. Findings of the study overall: A mostly white British donor set with more females was recruited, and clonal diversity was possibly underestimated.

Concerning this clone: Its specificity is unknown.

The material sequenced was peripheral blood, taken 28 days after the second AZD1222 dose. The receptor comes from an adult who received the AZD1222 COVID-19 vaccine.

CDR3 sequence (DNA): TGTGCCAGCAGCCAAATTGGACAGGGAGAGAACACTGAAGCTTTCTTT. Protein: CASSQIGQGENTEAFF. V is TRBV4-2 and J is TRBJ1-1; 8 bases fit TRBD1. Germline V gene data show CDR1 as LGHNA and CDR2 as YNFKEQ. The CDR3 totals 16 residues. The trim removed 2 bases at V and 1 base at J, leaving 6 bases unmatched.